This T cell receptor beta chain was recovered during a study of human T cells and chemical hapten exposure. Study summary: Patients, mostly women, had alopecia areata, alopecia totalis or alopecia universalis. Yields of TCR per sample differed, chiefly owing to small differences in pooled library volume.

This clonotype was counted a few times. The time point was: patch test 2, 6 weeks after DPC sensitization. Treatment reported: therapeutic diphenylcyclopropenone sensitization with weekly scalp DPC. Each CDR3 protein is one row after TCRdb ran MiXCR on the RACE reads. The repertoire holds about 54,000 distinct CDR3 sequences, with about 9.9% as singletons. This CDR3 has 15 amino acids. Germline CDR1 MNHEY, CDR2 SVGEGT. Germline trimming cut 2 bases from V and 7 bases from J; bases unmatched to any gene: 5. This TCR derives from a woman in her 50s with alopecia areata. Some clones in this sample may be carry-over from other donors' samples. Sample: whole blood, taken in connection with sensitization to the hapten diphenylcyclopropenone (DPC). The gene calls are TRBV6-2 or TRBV6-3 and TRBJ1-6, with TRBD1 matching over 7 bases. CDR3 protein: CASSYMGQRNSPLHF. The CDR3 coding sequence is TGTGCCAGCAGTTACATGGGACAGAGAAATTCACCCCTCCACTTT.